This TCR beta chain is from a study of beta chain features in type 1 diabetes. Overall study results and limits: People with Type 1 diabetes carried modestly yet significantly shorter TCRB CDR3s in all four CD4+ subsets.

Of the isolated RNA, all was reverse transcribed, and so the sequenced material was expressed TCRB transcripts. Sequenced by immunoSEQ multiplex PCR; TCRdb stores in-frame clones only, minus some. Of some 370,000 clones listed, about 10% were seen once; the top ten hold about 0.64%. Regarding this clone: Its antigen is unidentified.

Trimming shortened V by 4 bases and J by 2 bases, and 10 bases separated the two germline ends. The CDR3 consists of 14 residues. Germline CDR1 and CDR2: SGHKS and YYEKEE (reference sequence). This sequence originates from a man in his thirties or forties with type 1 diabetes. Specimen: central memory CD4+ T cells from blood. The V call is TRBV5-5, the J call TRBJ1-3; possibly TRBD1 for D (5 bases). Written as DNA, the CDR3 is TGTGCCAGCAGCCCCGGGGGAACTGGAAACACCATATATTTT. Residues: CASSPGGTGNTIYF.